A selection of T cell receptor beta chains follows, all from one sample in a study of T cell responses to AZD1222 COVID-19 vaccine. The table came from immunoSEQ multiplex PCR; TCRdb's copy has only in-frame clones and leaves some out. The sample has 95,000 to 150,000 clones, about 90% seen once; the top ten hold 1.1%. The specimen was peripheral blood, collected on day 0 of AZD1222 vaccination. The receptors shown here come from an adult in good health. Both conserved end residues are trimmed from each CDR3. D genes are given only for firm matches.

cdr3_aa j_call v_call d_call
ASSKTHAGDTEAF TRBJ1-1 TRBV19 .
ASHLRGLNTEAF TRBJ1-1 TRBV18 .
ATTKGANYGYT TRBJ1-2 TRBV12-3/TRBV12-4 .
AIAGTGTRGYYEQY TRBJ2-7 TRBV10-3 TRBD1
ASSRYGYT TRBJ1-2 TRBV28 .
AWTNYGTANSPLH TRBJ1-6 TRBV30 .
ASSEWTGGYGYT TRBJ1-2 TRBV25-1 TRBD1
ASSVDSGYNEQF TRBJ2-1 TRBV9 TRBD2
ASSLGLWDNEQY TRBJ2-7 TRBV7-8 .
ASSATFDSNYGYT TRBJ1-2 TRBV9 .
ASSFSPGETQY TRBJ2-5 TRBV6-5 .
ASSDPGGAKNIQY TRBJ2-4 TRBV6-1 .
ASNTLRDTEAF TRBJ1-1 TRBV6-5 .
ASSLELAGGNEQF TRBJ2-1 TRBV5-1 TRBD2
ASTSPGSSYEQY TRBJ2-7 TRBV5-1 .
ASSFSGTSTDTQY TRBJ2-3 TRBV6-5 TRBD2
ASSLGAARNTGELF TRBJ2-2 TRBV5-1 .
ASSAPGRTNEKLF TRBJ1-4 TRBV7-2 .
ASSPVGQTNSPLH TRBJ1-6 TRBV18 .
ASSPGTGAGYGYT TRBJ1-2 TRBV4-1 TRBD1
ASSPSLGPWTYNEQF TRBJ2-1 TRBV7-9 .
ARSPRPTEETQY TRBJ2-5 TRBV7-5 .
ASNRPGVGDEQY TRBJ2-7 TRBV28 .
ASSPPWQVPRGSPLH TRBJ1-6 TRBV28 .
ASRAGQANTEAF TRBJ1-1 TRBV6-5 TRBD1
ASSPSGGSGIAGELF TRBJ2-2 TRBV4-2 TRBD2
ASSQDLASSGELF TRBJ2-2 TRBV3-1/TRBV3-2 .
ASSLARAANTGELF TRBJ2-2 TRBV5-1 .
ASGPREGRGTEAF TRBJ1-1 TRBV27 .
ASSLVPIYEQY TRBJ2-7 TRBV5-6 .
ASSQVTGGVQPQH TRBJ1-5 TRBV4-1 TRBD1
ASSIFLGHYEQY TRBJ2-7 TRBV19 .
AGGPNTGELF TRBJ2-2 TRBV2 .
ASSQGGIYEQY TRBJ2-7 TRBV3-1/TRBV3-2 .
ASSWTGNEQF TRBJ2-1 TRBV27 TRBD1
ASSRGQPLQEKLF TRBJ1-4 TRBV6-5 .
ASSPRGVVAF TRBJ1-1 TRBV13 TRBD1
ASSPAGTLTGELF TRBJ2-2 TRBV7-2 .
ASGFRGTEAF TRBJ1-1 TRBV7-8 .
ASSRWGYEQY TRBJ2-7 TRBV7-9 .
ATSDSRTRSGANVLT TRBJ2-6 TRBV24-1 .
ASSFKGQPQH TRBJ1-5 TRBV5-8 .
ASSKGTDRVNFATNEKLF TRBJ1-4 TRBV21-1 .
ASSLYGAHEAF TRBJ1-1 TRBV7-9 .
ASSQDSAGGTQY TRBJ2-5 TRBV4-1 .
ASSQRRQETQY TRBJ2-5 TRBV4-1 .
ASSRAPGLNYGYT TRBJ1-2 TRBV14 .